This TCR beta chain was sequenced in a study of T cell repertoires in cytomegalovirus infection. The CDR3 is 15 residues long. Germline CDR1 reads SQVTM; CDR2 reads ANQGSEA. Trimming took 4 bases from V and 0 from J, leaving 13 bases between them. MiXCR was run by TCRdb on the reads, yielding one entry per CDR3 protein. The sample includes roughly 920,000 distinct CDR3 sequences, approximately 30% of them seen just once. A remark on this clonotype: The antigen remains undetermined.

Specimen: cultured CD8+ T cells from PBMCs, collected from culture after CMV antigen stimulation. The chain links TRBV29-1 to TRBJ2-1; D assignment may be TRBD1 or TRBD2 (6 bases each). The source of this sequence is a human donor in good health (CMV status not recorded). Some clones in this sample may be carry-over from other donors' samples. The CDR3 DNA follows: TGCAGCGTTGCCTTCGGGGGCCGCTCCTACAATGAGCAGTTCTTC. Translated, it gives CSVAFGGRSYNEQFF.